This T cell receptor (beta chain) was obtained from a study of T cells in Graves' hyperthyroidism and ophthalmopathy. General study points: Most thyroid clonotypes expanded above 0.001 were also detected in blood. A 13 V-J model separated ophthalmopathy from stable hyperthyroidism.

The sample holds a few counts of this clonotype. The antigen is undetermined. The PBMCs were sourced from fresh peripheral blood (approximately 9.6 ml). The CDR3 has 16 residues. The germline V gene encodes CDR1 KGHSH and CDR2 LQKENI. V lost 3 bases and J lost 3, with 14 bases in between. TCR beta CDR3 sequences were amplified from RNA transcripts. HTBI primers were used for first-round RT-PCR of the TCR CDR3. Via MiXCR, TCRdb re-called the multiplex PCR reads, giving one row per CDR3 protein. Among hundreds of thousands of distinct CDR3 sequences listed, approximately 15% were seen once. Sequenced material: blood. The receptor comes from a woman aged 40 to 55 with Graves' ophthalmopathy. J is TRBJ2-2 and V is TRBV18; unclear D gene. CDR3 DNA: TGTGCCAGCTCACCCGCTCCTTCAGGAGACACCGGGGAGCTGTTTTTT. This encodes CASSPAPSGDTGELFF.